This note documents a single T cell receptor (beta chain) sequence. What it binds is unknown. This sample was included in a study of CD8 T cells in Susac syndrome. The CDR3 is made up of 15 amino acids. V was trimmed by 0 bases and J by 5 bases, leaving 13 bases between them. CDR1 is MGHRA and CDR2 is YSYEKL in the germline V gene. Reverse transcription of roughly 0.5 to 1 ug RNA was performed with random hexamers. TCRdb reanalysed the immunoSEQ multiplex PCR reads using MiXCR and keeps one entry per CDR3 protein. Of about 50,000 distinct CDR3 sequences in the sample, 93% were seen once. Points from the study as a whole: Only a relatively small number of individuals were included in the TCR sequencing and HLA analysis.

The sequenced sample was CD8+ T cells from PBMCs. The TCR was taken from a human donor with multiple sclerosis. The rearrangement joins TRBV4-1 to TRBJ1-1, with unresolved D. Here the CDR3 reads CASSQDATFPTEAFF. The CDR3 nucleotides are TGCGCCAGCAGCCAAGATGCCACTTTCCCGACTGAAGCTTTCTTT.